This T cell receptor (beta chain) was captured by sequencing in a study of low-dose radiotherapy and immunotherapy resistance in tumors. This clonotype has more than one count but fewer than ten. Covering alpha and beta chains, TRAV- and TRBV-specific primers were used for the first-strand cDNA. Over roughly 18 PCR cycles, TCRs were amplified from a constant-region primer and V-primer adapter. From the reads, TCRdb called clonotypes with MiXCR, one entry per CDR3 protein. The sample includes under 8,500 distinct CDR3 sequences, approximately 57% of them seen just once. The CDR3 is 15 residues long. The J segment lost 5 bases and the V segment lost 5 bases, leaving 8 bases of the junction unmatched. Germline assignment: CDR1 MDHEN and CDR2 SYDVKM.

This TCR came from a human donor with advanced metastatic prostate, ovarian, gallbladder or colorectal cancer (not recorded which). This table probably holds off-target reads from a library built for another chain. The chain recombines TRBV28 with TRBJ1-5, with 8 bases identical to TRBD1. The DNA for the CDR3 is TGTGCCAGCAGTGCCGGGACAGGAGAATATCAGCCCCAGCATTTT. This translates into CASSAGTGEYQPQHF.